This T cell receptor beta chain stems from a study of cytomegalovirus exposure and HLA in healthy donors. Germline V gene sequence: CDR1 MDHEN, CDR2 SYDVKM. J gave up 8 bases and V 7 bases, and 3 bases lay outside the gene matches. There are 12 residues in the CDR3. This clone came up once. A multiplex PCR was run with 60 Vbeta primers and 13 Jbeta primers. Profiled with immunoSEQ multiplex PCR; TCRdb holds only in-frame clones, not every one. The sample records roughly 66,000 clones, less than 80% being singletons. The chain has TRBV28 and TRBJ1-4, with 8 bases aligning to TRBD1. Sequences were obtained from PBMCs. The sequence was obtained from a woman aged 45-65 years in good health and CMV-seronegative. Here the CDR3 reads CASTTGEEKLFF. CDR3 nucleotide sequence: TGTGCCAGCACGACAGGGGAGGAAAAACTGTTTTTT.